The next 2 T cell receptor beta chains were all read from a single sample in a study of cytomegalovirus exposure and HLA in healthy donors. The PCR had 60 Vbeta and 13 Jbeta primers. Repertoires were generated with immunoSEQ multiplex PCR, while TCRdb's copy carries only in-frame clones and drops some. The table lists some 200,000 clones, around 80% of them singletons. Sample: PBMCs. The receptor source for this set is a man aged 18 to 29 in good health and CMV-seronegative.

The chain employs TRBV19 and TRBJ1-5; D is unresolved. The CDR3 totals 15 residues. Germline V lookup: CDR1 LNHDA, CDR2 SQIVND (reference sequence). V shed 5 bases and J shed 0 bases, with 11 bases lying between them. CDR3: CASSPRGDSNQPQHF. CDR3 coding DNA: TGTGCCAGTAGTCCCCGGGGTGATAGCAATCAGCCCCAGCATTTT.

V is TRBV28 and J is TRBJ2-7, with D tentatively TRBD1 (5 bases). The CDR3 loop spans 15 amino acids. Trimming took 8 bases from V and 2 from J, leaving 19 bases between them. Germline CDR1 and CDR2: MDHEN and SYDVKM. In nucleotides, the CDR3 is TGTGCCAGCTCCCGGAGCAGGGTCGGAACCTACGAGCAGTACTTC. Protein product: CASSRSRVGTYEQYF.